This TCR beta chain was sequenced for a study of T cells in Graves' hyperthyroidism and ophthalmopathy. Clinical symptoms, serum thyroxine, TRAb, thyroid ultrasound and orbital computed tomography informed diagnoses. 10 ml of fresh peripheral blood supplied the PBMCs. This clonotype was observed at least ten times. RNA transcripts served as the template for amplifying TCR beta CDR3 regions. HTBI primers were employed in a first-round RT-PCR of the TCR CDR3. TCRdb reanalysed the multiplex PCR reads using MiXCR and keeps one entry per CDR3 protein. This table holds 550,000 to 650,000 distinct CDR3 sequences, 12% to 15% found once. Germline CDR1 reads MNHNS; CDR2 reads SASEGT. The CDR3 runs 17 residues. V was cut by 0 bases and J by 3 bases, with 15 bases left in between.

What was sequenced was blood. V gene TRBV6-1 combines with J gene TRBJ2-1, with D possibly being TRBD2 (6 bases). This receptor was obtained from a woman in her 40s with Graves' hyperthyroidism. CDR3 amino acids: CASSEAAAGVLYNEQFF. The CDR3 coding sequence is TGTGCCAGCAGTGAAGCCGCAGCGGGCGTCCTCTACAATGAGCAGTTCTTC.